The source of this TCR beta chain is a study of regulatory T cells in long-lasting Graves disease. Study outcomes and limitations: TRBV28, TRBJ1-2 and TRBJ2-5 were favored in persistent disease. Having few samples may have compromised the accuracy. Whereas about a thousand public clonotypes were shared by new patients, persistent patients shared more, at some 3,000.

Library construction for TCR beta used iRepertoire HTBI primers and Arm-PCR of CDR3 regions. MiXCR was run by TCRdb on the multiplex PCR reads, yielding one entry per CDR3 protein. The sample holds approximately 690,000 distinct CDR3 sequences, around 30% seen once. Concerning this clonotype itself: The antigen is undetermined.

Documented time point: persistent/refractory GD, antithyroid drugs over 5 years with positive TRAb. Extracted PBMC RNA gave rise to the TCR library. The authors drew 7.5 to 10 milliliters of peripheral blood into EDTA tubes. V lost 4 bases and J lost 8, with 11 bases in between. Per the germline V gene, CDR1 is WNHNN and CDR2 is SYGVQD (reference sequence). The CDR3 runs to 13 residues. This sample comprised peripheral blood mononuclear cells (PBMCs), obtained when the disease was refractory, from a patient treated with antithyroid drugs. The chain combines TRBV10-1 with TRBJ2-2; D remains unclear. This TCR came from a female donor with Graves disease. CDR3 sequence: CASSGFSGGELFF. CDR3 in DNA: TGCGCCAGCAGTGGCTTCTCCGGAGGGGAGCTGTTTTTT.